The present T cell receptor beta chain was sequenced within a study of PD-1 blockade in classical Hodgkin lymphoma. Patients all relapsed after autologous stem cell transplantation, and there was variation in brentuximab vedotin exposure. Magnetic negative selection served to purify CD4+ T cells out of PBMCs that had been thawed. CDR3 length: 16 residues. Germline V gene sequence: CDR1 SEHNR, CDR2 FQNEAQ (reference sequence). The ends were cut back, 5 bases at V and 1 base at J, with 17 bases in the middle. Data came from immunoSEQ multiplex PCR; TCRdb stores just in-frame clones and leaves some out. The data contain some 26,000 clones, around 84% of them singletons.

The sequenced sample was CD4+ T cells from blood, obtained at baseline. The rearrangement links TRBV7-9 to TRBJ1-1, with D tentatively TRBD1 (5 bases). The sequence was obtained from a human donor with classical Hodgkin lymphoma. The CDR3 region is CASSPPGGVENTEAFF. The CDR3, as DNA: TGTGCCAGCAGCCCCCCGGGGGGGGTGGAGAACACTGAAGCTTTCTTT.